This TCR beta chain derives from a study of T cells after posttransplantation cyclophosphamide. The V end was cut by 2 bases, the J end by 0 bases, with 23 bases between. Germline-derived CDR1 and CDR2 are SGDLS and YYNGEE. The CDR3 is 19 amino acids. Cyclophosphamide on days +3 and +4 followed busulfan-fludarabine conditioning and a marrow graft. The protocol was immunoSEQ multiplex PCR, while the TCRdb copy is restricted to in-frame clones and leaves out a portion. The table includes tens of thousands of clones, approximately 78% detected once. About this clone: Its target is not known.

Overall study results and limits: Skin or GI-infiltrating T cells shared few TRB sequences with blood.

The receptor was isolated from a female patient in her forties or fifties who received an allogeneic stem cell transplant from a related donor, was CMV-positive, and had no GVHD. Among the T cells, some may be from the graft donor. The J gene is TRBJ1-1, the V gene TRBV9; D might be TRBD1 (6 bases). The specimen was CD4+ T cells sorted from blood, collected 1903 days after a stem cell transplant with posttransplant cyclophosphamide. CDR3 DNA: TGTGCCAGCAGCGTCCGATTAACAGGGAAAGCGTGGTTGAACACTGAAGCTTTCTTT. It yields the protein CASSVRLTGKAWLNTEAFF.